This T cell receptor (beta chain) was profiled in a study of STAT5B mutations in CD4+ large granular lymphocyte leukemia. Overall study findings and caveats: The CD4+ versus CD8+ T-LGLL clonality difference may reflect limited sample size. TRBV06-family usage was enriched in top patient clones (8/27) versus controls (2/35).

The survey-level immunoSEQ assay was used. Assay: immunoSEQ multiplex PCR; the TCRdb copy retains only in-frame clones and omits some. The sample includes about 40,000 clones, more than 80% of them seen just once. Healthy controls were blood donor buffy coats. The CDR3 runs 17 residues. From germline, CDR1 is SGHRS and CDR2 YFSETQ. Deletions cut 3 bases from V and 2 bases from J, with 19 bases between. Comment on this clone: Its antigen is still unknown.

The source is a human donor in good health. Material: CD4+ T cells from blood buffy coats. The chain combines TRBV5-1 with TRBJ2-3; D is perhaps TRBD2 (6 bases). DNA for the CDR3: TGCGCCAGCAGCTGGGGGGACTTCCGCGGGCCCACAGATACGCAGTATTTT. Translated, it gives CASSWGDFRGPTDTQYF.